Shown below are 14 T cell receptor beta chains from a single sample sequenced in a study of OX40 agonist ivuxolimab in advanced cancers. Assay used: immunoSEQ multiplex PCR; TCRdb lists only in-frame clones, some missing. Among about 80,000 clones listed, roughly 84% were seen once. The sample here was CD4+ or CD8+ T cells sorted from blood, taken in a trial of the OX40 agonist ivuxolimab. The receptors were gathered from an adult with an advanced solid tumor such as melanoma, head and neck, liver or kidney cancer.

This chain links TRBV7-5 with TRBJ2-7. TRBV7-5 constitutes a pseudogene. The CDR3 runs 15 residues. The CDR3 bases are TGTGTCAGAAGCTTAGTATACACCTCGTTACTCGAGCAGTACTTC. Amino acids: CVRSLVYTSLLEQYF.

This clone came up once. The CDR3 sequence: CASSFSYRLSGYTF. In DNA, the CDR3 is TGTGCCAGCAGTTTTAGTTATCGCCTAAGTGGCTACACCTTC. The rearrangement uses TRBV28 and TRBJ1-2; D unresolved. Germline values: CDR1 MDHEN, CDR2 SYDVKM. V lost 3 bases, J lost 7 bases, and 15 bases lay in between. This CDR3 region has 14 residues.

The chain combines TRBV6-6 with TRBJ2-1; D might be TRBD2 (5 bases). The CDR3 is 13 residues long. With 4 bases removed from V and 8 bases from J, the gap between germline ends came to 12 bases. Germline V CDR1 and CDR2: MNHNY, SVGAGI (reference sequence). The CDR3 protein is CASSFRLRDEQFF. CDR3 sequence (DNA): TGTGCCAGCAGTTTCCGACTACGCGATGAGCAGTTCTTC.

Only one count was recorded for this clone. The J gene is TRBJ2-3, the V gene TRBV5-1; D is undetermined. CDR3 size: 12 residues. Trimming took 5 bases from V and 6 from J, leaving 10 bases between them. Germline assignment: CDR1 SGHRS and CDR2 YFSETQ. The chain's CDR3 is CASRGGRDTQYF. The CDR3 DNA reads as TGCGCCAGCAGGGGTGGCAGGGATACGCAGTATTTT.

The chain employs TRBV18 and TRBJ2-1; 7 bases map to TRBD2. Germline assignment: CDR1 KGHSH and CDR2 LQKENI. After removal of 1 base from V and 10 bases from J, the junction contained 7 bases not matched to a gene. The CDR3 consists of 14 residues. The CDR3 protein is CASSPLIREDEQFF. The CDR3 DNA is TGTGCCAGCTCACCACTTATTCGGGAGGACGAGCAGTTCTTC.

This rearrangement joins TRBV11-3 to TRBJ1-5; possibly TRBD1 for D (5 bases). V lost 8 bases and J lost 4, with 24 bases in between. The CDR3 sequence is 17 residues long. Germline CDR1 and CDR2: SGHNT and YENEEA. The CDR3 DNA follows: TGTGCCAGCGGGACTGATATCGCGGACGGCCCGAATCAGCCCCAGCATTTT. It is translated as CASGTDIADGPNQPQHF.

The DNA of the CDR3 is TGTGCCAGCACCTCCTGGGGCTCTGGAAACACCATATATTTT. It codes for CASTSWGSGNTIYF. V gene TRBV25-1 combines with J gene TRBJ1-3, with D hard to call. Per the germline V gene, CDR1 is MGHDK and CDR2 is SYGVNS. Trimming removed 7 bases from V and 0 bases from J, with 10 bases in between. The CDR3 is 14 residues long.

This clone was seen only once. The chain employs TRBV19 and TRBJ1-4, with D unclear. The CDR3 has 13 amino acids. Deletions cut 7 bases from V and 8 bases from J, with 14 bases between. The V gene's germline CDR1 is LNHDA and CDR2 SQIVND (reference sequence). The CDR3: CASNTWADEKLFF. Written as DNA, the CDR3 is TGTGCCAGTAATACCTGGGCTGACGAAAAACTGTTTTTT.

The chain couples TRBV6-1 to TRBJ1-3; 10 bases fit TRBD1. The germline gives CDR1 MNHNS, CDR2 SASEGT. This CDR3 spans 14 amino acids. The V gene end was trimmed by 7 bases and the J gene end by 4 bases; junction bases not matched to a gene: 4. CDR3 nucleotides: TGTGCCAGCACCCTGGGACAGGGGGGAAACACCATATATTTT. Amino acid sequence: CASTLGQGGNTIYF.

The chain uses TRBV9 and TRBJ1-6; maybe TRBD1 (6 bases). The CDR3 has 16 residues. The germline V gene encodes CDR1 SGDLS and CDR2 YYNGEE. Between the trimmed V and J ends, which lost 0 bases and 6 bases, there was a span of 13 bases. This CDR3 is CASSVDGGASNSPLHF. The CDR3 DNA reads TGTGCCAGCAGCGTAGACGGGGGGGCAAGTAATTCACCCCTCCACTTT.

This rearrangement joins TRBV5-1 to TRBJ2-2; possibly TRBD1 for D (5 bases). V was shortened by 2 bases and J by 4 bases, with 15 bases between the two germline ends. The CDR3 extends over 16 amino acids. The germline gives CDR1 SGHRS, CDR2 YFSETQ. In DNA form, the CDR3 reads TGCGCCAGCAGCTTCAGGGATGTTTTTAGCACCGGGGAGCTGTTTTTT. It is translated as CASSFRDVFSTGELFF.

The J gene is TRBJ1-2, the V gene TRBV10-2; TRBD1 might be the D (6 bases). The germline V and J ends were trimmed by 7 bases and 7 bases, with 13 bases remaining between them. There are 12 residues in the CDR3. In germline, CDR1 is WSHSY, CDR2 SAAADI. The CDR3 spells CASTGTSTGYTF. The CDR3 nucleotides are TGCGCCAGCACTGGGACATCAACTGGCTACACCTTC.

This chain joins TRBV9 and TRBJ2-5; D gene unclear. CDR1 is SGDLS and CDR2 is YYNGEE in the germline V gene. The CDR3 loop spans 15 amino acids. Trimming cost V 0 bases and J 5 bases, with 14 bases left between them. The chain's CDR3 is CASSVGVSLSETQYF. In DNA form, the CDR3 reads TGTGCCAGCAGCGTAGGCGTCAGCCTTTCGGAGACCCAGTACTTC.

This sequence joins TRBV5-4 and TRBJ2-1, with D unclear. The ends were cut back, 0 bases at V and 7 bases at J, with 5 bases in the middle. In germline, CDR1 is SGHNT, CDR2 YYREEE (reference sequence). The CDR3 runs 12 residues. CDR3: CASSLGVNEQFF. For the CDR3, the DNA is TGTGCCAGCAGCTTGGGGGTTAATGAGCAGTTCTTC.